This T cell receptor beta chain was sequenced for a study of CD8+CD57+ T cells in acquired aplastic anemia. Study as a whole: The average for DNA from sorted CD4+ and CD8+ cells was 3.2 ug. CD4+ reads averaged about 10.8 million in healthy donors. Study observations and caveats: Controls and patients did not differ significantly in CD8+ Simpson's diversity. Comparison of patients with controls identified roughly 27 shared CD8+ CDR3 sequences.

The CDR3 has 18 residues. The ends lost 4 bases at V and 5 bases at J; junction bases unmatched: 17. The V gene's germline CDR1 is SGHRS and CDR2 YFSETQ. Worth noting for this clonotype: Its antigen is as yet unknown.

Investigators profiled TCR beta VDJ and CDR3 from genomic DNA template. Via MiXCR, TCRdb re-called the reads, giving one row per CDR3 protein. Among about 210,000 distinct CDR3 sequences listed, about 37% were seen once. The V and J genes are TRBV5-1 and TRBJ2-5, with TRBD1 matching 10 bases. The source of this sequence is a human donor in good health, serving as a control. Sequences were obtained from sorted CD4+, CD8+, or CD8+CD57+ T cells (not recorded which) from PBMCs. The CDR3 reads CASSPKPPGQGLRETQYF. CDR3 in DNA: TGCGCCAGCAGCCCCAAGCCTCCGGGACAGGGGTTGCGCGAGACCCAGTACTTC.